A few counts support the clone carrying this TCR beta chain. The target antigen is unknown. Every individual TCR cDNA molecule carried its own unique molecular identifier, which allowed correction of PCR and sequencing errors. TCRdb redid the calling of the 5' RACE reads with MiXCR, one entry per CDR3 protein. Of tens of thousands of distinct CDR3 sequences listed, 5% to 7% are singletons. This entry belongs to a study of spatial heterogeneity in lung cancer. Turning to the study itself: For the average unique TCR and UMI combination, more than 8.5 occurrences appeared in raw reads. Findings and limits, study-wide: Within tumors, counts of expanded alpha and beta TCRs tracked tumor mutation counts. Of the expanded TCRs, ubiquitous and regional counts tracked the counts of ubiquitous and regional nonsynonymous mutations, respectively.

Deletions cut 0 bases from V and 5 bases from J, with 8 bases between. CDR3 length: 12 residues. Germline CDR1 and CDR2: DFQATT and SNEGSKA (reference sequence). The time point: sample taken at primary tumor resection. Tumor, nontumor lung or frozen PBMC supplied whole RNA, sequenced without sorting. The J gene is TRBJ2-7, the V gene TRBV20-1, with D unclear. The source was lung tumor tissue, collected at surgery. The sequence was obtained from a male donor with early-stage non-small cell lung cancer. The chain's CDR3 is CSARDRIHEQYF. CDR3 nucleotides: TGCAGTGCTAGAGACAGAATCCACGAGCAGTACTTC.